This T cell receptor (beta chain) was recorded in a study of blood T cell repertoires in COVID-19. This clone was counted a single time. Sequencing used immunoSEQ multiplex PCR; TCRdb keeps in-frame clones, though not all of them. The data show tens of thousands of clones, with 88% seen just once and approximately 15% held by the top ten. Looked up from germline, CDR1 is SGHVS and CDR2 is FQNEAQ. V lost 4 bases and J lost 3; bases outside the gene matches: 5. CDR3 length equals 15 residues. The sample was peripheral blood. This clonotype was sampled from a human donor with active COVID-19. The donor label of this sample is uncertain. This chain connects TRBV7-8 to TRBJ1-3; 8 positions match TRBD1. The CDR3 loop reads CASSSQGARGNTIYF. The CDR3 nucleotides read TGTGCCAGCAGCTCGCAGGGGGCGCGTGGAAACACCATATATTTT.